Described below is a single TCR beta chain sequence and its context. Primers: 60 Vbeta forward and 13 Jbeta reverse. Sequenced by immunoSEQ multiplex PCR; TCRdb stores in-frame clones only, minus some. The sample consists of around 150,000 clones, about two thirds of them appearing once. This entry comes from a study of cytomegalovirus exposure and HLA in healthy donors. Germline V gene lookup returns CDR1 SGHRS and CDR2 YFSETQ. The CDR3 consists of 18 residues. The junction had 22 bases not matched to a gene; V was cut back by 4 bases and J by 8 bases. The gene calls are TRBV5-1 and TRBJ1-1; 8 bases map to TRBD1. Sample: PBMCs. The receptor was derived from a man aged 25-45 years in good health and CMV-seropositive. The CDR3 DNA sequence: TGCGCCAGCAGCATCCCGTCACCTTCCGGGACAGGCAGCAAAGAAGCTTTCTTT. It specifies CASSIPSPSGTGSKEAFF.